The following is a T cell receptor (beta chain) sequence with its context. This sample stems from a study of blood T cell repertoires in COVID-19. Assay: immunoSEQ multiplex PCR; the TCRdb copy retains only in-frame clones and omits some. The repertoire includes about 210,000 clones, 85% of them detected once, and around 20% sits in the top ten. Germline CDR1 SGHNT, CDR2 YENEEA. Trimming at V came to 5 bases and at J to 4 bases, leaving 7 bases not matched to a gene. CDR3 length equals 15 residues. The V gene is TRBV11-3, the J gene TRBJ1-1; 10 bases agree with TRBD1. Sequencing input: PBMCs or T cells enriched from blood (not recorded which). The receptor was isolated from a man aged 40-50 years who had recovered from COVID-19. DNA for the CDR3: TGTGCCAGCAGCGGATGGACAGGGGGTGGCACTGAAGCTTTCTTT. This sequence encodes CASSGWTGGGTEAFF.